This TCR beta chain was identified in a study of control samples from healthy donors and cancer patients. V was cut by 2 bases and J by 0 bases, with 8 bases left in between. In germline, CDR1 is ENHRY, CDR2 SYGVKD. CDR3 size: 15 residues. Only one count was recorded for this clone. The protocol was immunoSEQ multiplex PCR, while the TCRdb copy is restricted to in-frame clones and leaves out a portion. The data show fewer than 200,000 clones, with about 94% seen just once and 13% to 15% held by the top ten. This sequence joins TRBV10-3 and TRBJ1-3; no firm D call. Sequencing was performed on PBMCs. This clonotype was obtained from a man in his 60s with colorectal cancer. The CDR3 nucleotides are TGTGCCATCAGTGAGGCGCGGAGCTCTGGAAACACCATATATTTT. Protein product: CAISEARSSGNTIYF.